This TCR beta chain was obtained from a study of beta chain features in type 1 diabetes. General study findings and limits: Patients' naive, central memory and Treg TCRB repertoires seemed closer to one another than those of healthy donors. For cells with high TCR expression, cDNA sequencing could yield over-representation.

Reverse transcribing all isolated RNA meant expressed TCRB transcripts were sequenced. The average read count of naive, central memory and regulatory T cell samples was some 3.5 million. The table came from immunoSEQ multiplex PCR; TCRdb's copy has only in-frame clones and leaves some out. The profile covers under 250,000 clones, with 25% to 35% appearing a single time and more than 3% taken by the ten largest. By way of CD45RO/CCR7/CD25/CD127/CD95/CD27, the CD4+ regulatory, stem cell-like memory, central memory and naive cells were sorted. The ends lost 5 bases at V and 7 bases at J; junction bases unmatched: 21. The CDR3 sequence is 18 residues long. Looked up from germline, CDR1 is SGHTA and CDR2 is FQGNSA. Concerning this clone itself: Its cognate antigen is unknown.

J is TRBJ2-7 and V is TRBV7-2, with TRBD2 matching 9 bases. The sequence came from a man aged 25-45 years in good health. The specimen sequenced was central memory CD4+ T cells from blood. CDR3 in amino acids: CASSPWGSGGGPSREQYF. Here the CDR3 DNA reads TGTGCCAGCAGCCCCTGGGGTAGCGGGGGCGGACCTAGTCGGGAGCAGTACTTC. Combining the CDR3 with reference TRBV7-2 and TRBJ2-7 gives the whole variable domain GAGVSQSPSNKVTEKGKDVELRCDPISGHTALYWYRQSLGQGLEFLIYFQGNSAPDKSGLPSDRFSAERTGGSVSTLTIQRTQQEDSAVYLCASSPWGSGGGPSREQYFGPGTRLTVT.